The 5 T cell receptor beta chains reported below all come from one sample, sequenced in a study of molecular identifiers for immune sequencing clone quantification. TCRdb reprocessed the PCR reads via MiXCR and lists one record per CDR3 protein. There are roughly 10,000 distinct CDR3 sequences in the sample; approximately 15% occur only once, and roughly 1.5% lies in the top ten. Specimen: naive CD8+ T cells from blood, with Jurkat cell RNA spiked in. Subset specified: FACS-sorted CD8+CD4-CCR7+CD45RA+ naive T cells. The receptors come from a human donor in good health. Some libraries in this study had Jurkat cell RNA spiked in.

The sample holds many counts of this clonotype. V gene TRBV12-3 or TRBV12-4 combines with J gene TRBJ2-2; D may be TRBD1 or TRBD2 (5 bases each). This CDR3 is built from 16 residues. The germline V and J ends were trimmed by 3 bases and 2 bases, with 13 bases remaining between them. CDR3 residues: CASSFGVRANTGELFF. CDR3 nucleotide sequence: TGTGCCAGCAGTTTCGGGGTCAGGGCAAACACCGGGGAGCTGTTTTTT.

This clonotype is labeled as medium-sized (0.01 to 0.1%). CDR3 protein: CASSLRGTGELFF. CDR3 nucleotides: TGTGCCAGCAGTTTGAGGGGGACCGGGGAGCTGTTTTTT. The chain carries TRBV12-3 or TRBV12-4 and TRBJ2-2, with D maybe TRBD1 (6 bases). CDR3 length equals 13 residues. V lost 3 bases, J lost 5 bases, and 7 bases lay in between.

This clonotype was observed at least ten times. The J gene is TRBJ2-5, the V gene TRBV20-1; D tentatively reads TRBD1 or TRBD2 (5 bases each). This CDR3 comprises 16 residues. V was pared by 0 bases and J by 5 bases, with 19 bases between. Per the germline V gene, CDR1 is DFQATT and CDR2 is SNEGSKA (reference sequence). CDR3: CSARDKGLDYSETQYF. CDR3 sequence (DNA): TGCAGTGCTAGAGATAAGGGGTTAGACTACTCGGAGACCCAGTACTTC.

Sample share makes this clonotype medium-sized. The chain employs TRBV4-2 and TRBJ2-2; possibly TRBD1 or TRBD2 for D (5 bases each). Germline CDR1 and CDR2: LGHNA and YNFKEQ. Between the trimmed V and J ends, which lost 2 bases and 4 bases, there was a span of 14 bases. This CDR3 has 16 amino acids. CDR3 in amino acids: CASSQLSEGSTGELFF. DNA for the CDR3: TGTGCCAGCAGCCAATTATCCGAGGGGAGCACCGGGGAGCTGTTTTTT.

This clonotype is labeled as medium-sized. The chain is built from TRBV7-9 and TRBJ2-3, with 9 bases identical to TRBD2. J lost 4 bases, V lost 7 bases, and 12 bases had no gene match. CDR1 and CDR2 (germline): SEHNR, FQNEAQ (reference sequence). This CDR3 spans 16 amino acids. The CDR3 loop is CASNPALGLASDTQYF. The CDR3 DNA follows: TGTGCCAGCAACCCTGCGCTTGGACTAGCGTCAGATACGCAGTATTTT.